A single sample is the source of the 9 T cell receptor beta chains below, sequenced in a study of graft-versus-host responses after intestinal transplantation. These receptors have no known antigen. The table came from immunoSEQ multiplex PCR; TCRdb's copy has only in-frame clones and leaves some out. The top ten hold 0.5% of the sample, which has some 93,000 clones, roughly 90% seen once. Specimen: unstimulated CD8+ T cells sorted from spleen or lymph node cells, collected before intestinal transplant. The receptors stem from a human donor who received an intestinal transplant.

The CDR3: CASSSGTGFAGELFF. DNA for the CDR3: TGTGCCAGCAGTTCGGGGACAGGCTTTGCCGGGGAGCTGTTTTTT. This sequence joins TRBV27 and TRBJ2-2; the match to TRBD1 covers 8 bases. With V trimmed by 4 bases and J by 6 bases, 7 bases remained unmatched. The CDR3 has 15 residues. Looked up from germline, CDR1 is MNHEY and CDR2 is SMNVEV (reference sequence).

CDR3 nucleotide sequence: TGTGCCAGCAGTTACAAAGGAGGCACCTACGAGCAGTACTTC. Protein sequence: CASSYKGGTYEQYF. The V and J genes are TRBV6-5 and TRBJ2-7; D is perhaps TRBD2 (5 bases). V was pared by 2 bases and J by 2 bases, with 10 bases between. The germline gives CDR1 MNHEY, CDR2 SVGAGI. The CDR3 runs to 14 residues.

The chain recombines TRBV27 with TRBJ2-1; D remains ambiguous. The CDR3 length is 14 residues. The V gene's germline CDR1 is MNHEY and CDR2 SMNVEV (reference sequence). V lost 0 bases and J lost 6, with 9 bases in between. CDR3 sequence (DNA): TGTGCCAGCAGTTTATCGAGGCCTAGCAATGAGCAGTTCTTC. As protein: CASSLSRPSNEQFF.

The gene calls are TRBV7-8 and TRBJ2-5; 10 bases are a match to TRBD1. The J call may be faulty, since TRBJ2-7 better matches the DNA end. CDR1 is SGHVS, CDR2 FQNEAQ, per germline. This CDR3 is built from 17 residues. DNA of the CDR3: TGTGCCAGCAGCTTAACCCTAGGGACAGGGGAGGGTGGCGAGCAGTACTTC. This sequence encodes CASSLTLGTGEGGEQYF.

This chain connects TRBV7-8 to TRBJ2-5; tentative D call: TRBD1 (5 bases). Germline CDR1 and CDR2: SGHVS and FQNEAQ. V shed 2 bases and J shed 0 bases, with 7 bases lying between them. The CDR3 spans 14 residues. This chain's CDR3 is CASSLRQYQETQYF. The CDR3, as DNA: TGTGCCAGCAGCTTAAGACAGTACCAAGAGACCCAGTACTTC.

In nucleotides, the CDR3 is TGTGCCAGCAGCCCGGGGAGGACCGGGGAGCTGTTTTTT. It yields the protein CASSPGRTGELFF. The rearrangement joins TRBV7-9 to TRBJ2-2; the D gene is possibly TRBD2 (6 bases). Trimming stripped 5 bases from V and 5 bases from J, with 9 bases between. This CDR3 spans 13 amino acids. The V gene's germline CDR1 is SEHNR and CDR2 FQNEAQ (reference sequence).

This clone was recorded once. The V call is TRBV6-1, the J call TRBJ2-2, with 11 bases that match TRBD1. V was pared by 6 bases and J by 5 bases, with 5 bases of the junction left unmatched. Germline V gene lookup returns CDR1 MNHNS and CDR2 SASEGT. This CDR3 has 15 amino acids. The CDR3 sequence: CASRLGTGGTGELFF. Here the CDR3 DNA reads TGTGCCAGCAGACTAGGGACAGGGGGGACCGGGGAGCTGTTTTTT.

This chain joins TRBV7-9 and TRBJ1-2; TRBD1 agrees at 8 bases. Germline V gives CDR1 SEHNR, CDR2 FQNEAQ (reference sequence). This CDR3 has 15 residues. V dropped 4 bases and J dropped 4; count of bases not matched to a gene: 8. The CDR3 DNA reads TGTGCCAGCAGCTACAAGGACAGGGAAGTCTATGGCTACACCTTC. This sequence encodes CASSYKDREVYGYTF. The whole variable domain, remainder taken from reference TRBV7-9 and TRBJ1-2, is DTGVSQNPRHKITKRGQNVTFRCDPISEHNRLYWYRQTLGQGPEFLTYFQNEAQLEKSRLLSDRFSAERPKGSFSTLEIQRTEQGDSAMYLCASSYKDREVYGYTFGSGTRLTVV.

This rearrangement joins TRBV19 to TRBJ2-2; D gene ambiguous. The CDR3 consists of 11 residues. CDR1 is LNHDA, CDR2 SQIVND, per germline (reference sequence). V gave up 6 bases and J gave up 7 bases, with 6 bases separating them. CDR3 DNA sequence: TGTGCCAGTAGAAGAGGCGGGGAGCTGTTTTTT. It yields the protein CASRRGGELFF.